The present entry profiles one T cell receptor (beta chain) with its context. This clone was counted a few times. The antigen it binds to is not known. No base-level quality is on record; no much larger clone is a single base apart. The data were taken from a study of lymphopenia after photon versus proton radiotherapy (dated by TCRdb to about 2019). For context, the study as a whole: The study compared the immunological effects of photon versus proton radiation therapy in patients with gastrointestinal tumors who developed high-grade lymphopenia. A cohort of around 18 patients with gastrointestinal tumors who received either photon or proton therapy and subsequently developed lymphopenia was included. The goal of the study was to characterize the differences between the two radiation modalities in how they affect the immune system.

From V the trimming removes 1 base and from J it removes 3 bases, while the gene matches leave 7 bases of the junction unaccounted for. Based on the germline V gene (reference sequence), the CDR1 and CDR2 sequences are GTSNPN and SVGIG. The CDR3 has 16 amino acids, counting the end cysteine and phenylalanine. Only the CDR3 DNA stays, 48 bases, in frame from base 1. The paper's findings and limits, for the study overall: Across the cohort, a larger post-nadir drop in TCR diversity was inversely correlated with overall survival time among patients who died. Once the lymphocyte count had reached its nadir, the repertoires of photon-treated patients showed oligoclonal expansion, particularly of CD8+ Temra cells, and this expansion drove the decline in diversity. During treatment, patients who received proton therapy stayed relatively stable, whereas patients who received photon therapy lost naive T cells and TCR diversity and gained effector/memory populations. The survival association was assessed only in patients who died, and better survival with proton therapy was presented by the authors as a possibility rather than a demonstrated result.

Libraries were built with the immunoSEQ multiplex PCR assay. T cell repertoires were profiled with deep sequencing of rearranged TCR beta loci together with multiparametric flow cytometry. Entries here come from immuneACCESS through TCRdb and include only in-frame sequences with V and J called. Some clones fail to appear in such tables; in the studies checked, an unresolved V gene covers under half of the shortfall, and the cause of the remainder is unknown. This sample has 70,000 to 95,000 clones in its table, and more than 70% of those were observed once. Clones ranked in the top ten supply roughly 1.4% of the sample.

This TCR derives from a man aged 55 to 70 with pancreatic cancer. Material: peripheral blood, obtained from a patient treated with proton-based radiotherapy. The receptor chain draws on TRBV30 and TRBJ2-1; 9 junctional bases match TRBD2. The bases read TGTGCCTGGAGTGCCCGGACTAGCGAGTTCTACAATGAGCAGTTCTTC. Its amino acids are CAWSARTSEFYNEQFF.